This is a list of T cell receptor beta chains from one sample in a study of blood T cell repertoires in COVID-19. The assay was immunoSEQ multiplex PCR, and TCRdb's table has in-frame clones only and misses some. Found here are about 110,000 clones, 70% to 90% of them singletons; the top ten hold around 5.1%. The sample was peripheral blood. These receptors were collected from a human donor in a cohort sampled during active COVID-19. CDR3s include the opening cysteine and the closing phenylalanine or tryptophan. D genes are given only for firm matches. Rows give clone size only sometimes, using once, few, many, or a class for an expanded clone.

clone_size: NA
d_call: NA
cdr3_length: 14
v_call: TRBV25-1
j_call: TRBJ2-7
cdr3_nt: TGTGCCAGCAGTGAACAGAGCGCGGGCTACGAGCAGTACTTC
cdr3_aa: CASSEQSAGYEQYF

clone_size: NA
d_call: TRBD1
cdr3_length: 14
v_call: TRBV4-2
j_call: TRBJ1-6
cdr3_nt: TGTGCCAGCAGCCAAACAGGGGTGGGTTCACCCCTCCACTTT
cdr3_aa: CASSQTGVGSPLHF

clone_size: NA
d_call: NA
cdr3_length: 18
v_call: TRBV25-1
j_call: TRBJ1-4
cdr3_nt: TGTGCCAGCAGTGAAGTAAAGGGAATCGGGGGGACTAATGAAAAACTGTTTTTT
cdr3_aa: CASSEVKGIGGTNEKLFF

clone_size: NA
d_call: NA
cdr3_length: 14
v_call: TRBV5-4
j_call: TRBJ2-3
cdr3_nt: TGTGCCAGCGGGGGGAGCCGTTACACAGATACGCAGTATTTT
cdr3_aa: CASGGSRYTDTQYF

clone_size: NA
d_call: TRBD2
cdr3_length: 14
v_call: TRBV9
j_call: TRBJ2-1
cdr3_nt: TGTGCCAGCAGCCCCCGTTCTAGCGGGAGTTGGCAGTTCTTC
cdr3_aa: CASSPRSSGSWQFF

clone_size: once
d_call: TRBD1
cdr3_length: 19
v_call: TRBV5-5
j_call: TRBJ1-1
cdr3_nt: TGTGCCAGCAGCCTGCTGGGGGTGGGACAGCAGGTTAAGGGCACTGAAGCTTTCTTT
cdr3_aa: CASSLLGVGQQVKGTEAFF

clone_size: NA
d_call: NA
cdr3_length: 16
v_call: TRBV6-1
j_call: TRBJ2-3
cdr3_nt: TGTGCCAGCAGTGAATCCCCCGGAGGCAGCACAGATACGCAGTATTTT
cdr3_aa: CASSESPGGSTDTQYF

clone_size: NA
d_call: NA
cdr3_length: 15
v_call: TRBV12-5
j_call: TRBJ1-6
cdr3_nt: TGTGCTAGTACGGTCGGGTTTTCCTATAATTCACCCCTCCACTTT
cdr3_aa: CASTVGFSYNSPLHF

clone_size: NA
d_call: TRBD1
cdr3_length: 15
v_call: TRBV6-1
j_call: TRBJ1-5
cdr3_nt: TGTGCCAGCAGTGAATGGGCAGGGGGCTGGCAGCCCCAGCATTTT
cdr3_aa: CASSEWAGGWQPQHF

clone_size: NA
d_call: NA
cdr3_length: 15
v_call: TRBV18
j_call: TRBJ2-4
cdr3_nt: TGTGCCAGCTCACCAACTCAACTAGCCAAAAACATTCAGTACTTC
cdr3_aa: CASSPTQLAKNIQYF

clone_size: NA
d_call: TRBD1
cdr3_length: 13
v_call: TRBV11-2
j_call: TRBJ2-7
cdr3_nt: TGTGCCAGTGCCACAGGGGAGTTCTACGAGCAGTACTTC
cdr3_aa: CASATGEFYEQYF

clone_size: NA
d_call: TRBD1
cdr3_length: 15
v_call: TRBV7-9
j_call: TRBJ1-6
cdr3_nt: TGTGCCAGCAGCTTAGGTGACAGGGCAGAATCACCCCTCCACTTT
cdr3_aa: CASSLGDRAESPLHF

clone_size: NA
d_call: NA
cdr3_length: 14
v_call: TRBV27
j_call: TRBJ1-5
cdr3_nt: TGTGCCAGCAGTTCCGGGACACCGGGTCGGGCCCAGCATTTT
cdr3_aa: CASSSGTPGRAQHF

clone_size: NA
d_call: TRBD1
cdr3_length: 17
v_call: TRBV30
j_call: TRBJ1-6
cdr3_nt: TGTGCCTGGAGTGTACGGGACAGGGTGTTTCTGTGTAAAGCCCTCCACTTT
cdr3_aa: CAWSVRDRVFLCKALHF

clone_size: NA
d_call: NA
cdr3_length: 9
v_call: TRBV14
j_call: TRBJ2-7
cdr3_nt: TGTCCGGGGTACGGCGAGCAGTACTTC
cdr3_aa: CPGYGEQYF

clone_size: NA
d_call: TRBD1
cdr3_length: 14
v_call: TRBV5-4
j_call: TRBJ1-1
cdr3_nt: TGTGCCAGCAGCGTAGCGTCGGCAGGGGGCGAAGCTTTCTTT
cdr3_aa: CASSVASAGGEAFF

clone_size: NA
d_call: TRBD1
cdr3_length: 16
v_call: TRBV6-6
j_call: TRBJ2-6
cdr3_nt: TGTGCCAGCAGGGTGACAGGGAGCACAGGGGCCAACGTCCTGACTTTC
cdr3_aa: CASRVTGSTGANVLTF

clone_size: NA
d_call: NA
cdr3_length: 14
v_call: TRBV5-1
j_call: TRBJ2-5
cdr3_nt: TGCGCCAGCAGCCTCGACAATTATTGGGAGACCCAGTACTTC
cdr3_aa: CASSLDNYWETQYF

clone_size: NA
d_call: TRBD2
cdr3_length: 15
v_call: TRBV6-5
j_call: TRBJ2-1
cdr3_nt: TGTGCCAGCATTTTGACTAGCGGGATCTACAATGAGCAGTTCTTC
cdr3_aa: CASILTSGIYNEQFF

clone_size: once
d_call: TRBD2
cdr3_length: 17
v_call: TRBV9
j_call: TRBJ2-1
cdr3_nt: TGTGCCAGCGGACTGGGGACTAGCGGAAGCTCCTACAATGAGCAGTTCTTC
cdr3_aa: CASGLGTSGSSYNEQFF

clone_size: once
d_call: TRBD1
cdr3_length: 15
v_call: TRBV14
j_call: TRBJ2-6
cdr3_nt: TGTGCCAGCAGCCAAGATCGGGACAGGCTAGAAGTCCTGACTTTC
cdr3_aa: CASSQDRDRLEVLTF

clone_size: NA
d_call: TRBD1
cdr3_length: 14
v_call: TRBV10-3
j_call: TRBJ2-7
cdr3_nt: TGTGCCATCAGTGATGGACAGGGGGGATACGAGCAGTACTTC
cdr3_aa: CAISDGQGGYEQYF

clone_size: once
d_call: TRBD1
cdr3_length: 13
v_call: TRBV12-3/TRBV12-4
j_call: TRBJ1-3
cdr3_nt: TGTGCCAGCAGAGACAGGGCGGGAAACACCATATATTTT
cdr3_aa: CASRDRAGNTIYF

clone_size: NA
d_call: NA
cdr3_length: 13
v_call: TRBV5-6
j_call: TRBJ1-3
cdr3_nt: TGTGCCAGCAGCTACGACTACGGAAACACCATATATTTT
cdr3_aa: CASSYDYGNTIYF

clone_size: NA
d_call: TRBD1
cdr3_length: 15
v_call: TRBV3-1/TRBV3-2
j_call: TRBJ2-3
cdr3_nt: TGTGCCAGCAGCCACACCGGGACAGCCACAGATACGCAGTATTTT
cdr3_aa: CASSHTGTATDTQYF

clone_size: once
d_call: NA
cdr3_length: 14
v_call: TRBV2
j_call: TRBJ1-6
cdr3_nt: TGTGCCAGCAGTACCGGGGGGCATAATTCACCCCTCCACTTT
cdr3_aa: CASSTGGHNSPLHF

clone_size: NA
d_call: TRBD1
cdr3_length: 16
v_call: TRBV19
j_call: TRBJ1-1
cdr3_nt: TGTGCCAGTAGTATAAACAAGGACAGGAGGAGGACTGAAGCTTTCTTT
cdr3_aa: CASSINKDRRRTEAFF

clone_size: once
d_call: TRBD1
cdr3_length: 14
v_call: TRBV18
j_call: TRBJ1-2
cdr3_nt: TGTGCCAGCTCACCCCTGACAGGGGGAGTCGGCTACACCTTC
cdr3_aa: CASSPLTGGVGYTF

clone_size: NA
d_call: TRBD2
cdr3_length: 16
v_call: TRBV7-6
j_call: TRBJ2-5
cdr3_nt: TGTGCCAGCAGCTGGACTAGCGGGAGGGGACGAGAGACCCAGTACTTC
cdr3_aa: CASSWTSGRGRETQYF

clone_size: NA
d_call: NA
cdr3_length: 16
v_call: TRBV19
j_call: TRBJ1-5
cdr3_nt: TGTGCCACGGCTCTCGTTGGGGCGATCGGCAATCAGCCCCAGCATTTT
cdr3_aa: CATALVGAIGNQPQHF

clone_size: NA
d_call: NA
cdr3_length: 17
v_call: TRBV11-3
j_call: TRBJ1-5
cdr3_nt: TGTGCCAGCAGCTTTGCGGCCGGGGTGGACCCCAATCAGCCCCAGCATTTT
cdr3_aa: CASSFAAGVDPNQPQHF

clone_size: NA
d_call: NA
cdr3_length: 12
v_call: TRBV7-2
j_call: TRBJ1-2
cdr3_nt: TGTGCCAGCAGCTTACTTAACTATGGCTACACCTTC
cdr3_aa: CASSLLNYGYTF

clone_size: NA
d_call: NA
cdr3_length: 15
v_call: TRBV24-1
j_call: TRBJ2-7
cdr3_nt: TGTGCCACCAGTACTGGGCCTCTTACCTCCTACGAGCAGTACTTC
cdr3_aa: CATSTGPLTSYEQYF

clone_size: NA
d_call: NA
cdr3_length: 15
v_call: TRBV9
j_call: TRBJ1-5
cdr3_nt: TGTGCCAGCAGCGTAGGGCCAGGGAGCAATCAGCCCCAGCATTTT
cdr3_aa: CASSVGPGSNQPQHF

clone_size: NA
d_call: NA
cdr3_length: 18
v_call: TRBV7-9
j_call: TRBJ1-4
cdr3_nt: TGTGCCAGCAGCTTAGGAAATAGGGACAATTGGGCTAATGAAAAACTGTTTTTT
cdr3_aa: CASSLGNRDNWANEKLFF

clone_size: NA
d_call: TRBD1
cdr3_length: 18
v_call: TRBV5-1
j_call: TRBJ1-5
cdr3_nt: TGCGCCAGCAGCTTGATCCCCACAGGGGGGAATAGCAATCAGCCCCAGCATTTT
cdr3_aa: CASSLIPTGGNSNQPQHF

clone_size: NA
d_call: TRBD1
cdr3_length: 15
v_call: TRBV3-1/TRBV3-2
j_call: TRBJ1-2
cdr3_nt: TGTGCCAGCAGCCAAGACGTAGGGACAGGGGGTGGCTACACCTTC
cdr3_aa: CASSQDVGTGGGYTF

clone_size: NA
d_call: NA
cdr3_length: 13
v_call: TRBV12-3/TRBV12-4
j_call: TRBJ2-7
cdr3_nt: TGTGCCAGCAGTTTAGGGACAACCTACGAGCAGTACTTC
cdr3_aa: CASSLGTTYEQYF

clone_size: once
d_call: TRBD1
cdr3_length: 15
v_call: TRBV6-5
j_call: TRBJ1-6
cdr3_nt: TGTGCCAGCAGTCTCAAAGGACAGGGGTATTCACCCCTCCACTTT
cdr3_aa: CASSLKGQGYSPLHF

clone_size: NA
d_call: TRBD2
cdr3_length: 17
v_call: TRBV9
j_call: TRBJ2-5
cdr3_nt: TGTGCCAGCAGCGTAGGGGTAGCGGGAGGGCCGGAAGAGACCCAGTACTTC
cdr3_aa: CASSVGVAGGPEETQYF

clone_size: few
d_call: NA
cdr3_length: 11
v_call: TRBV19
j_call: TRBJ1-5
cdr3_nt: TGTGCCAGTAGTATAGGAGGGCCCCAGCATTTT
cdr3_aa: CASSIGGPQHF

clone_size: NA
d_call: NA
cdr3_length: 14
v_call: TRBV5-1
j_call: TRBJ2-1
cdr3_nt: TGCGCCAGCAGCTTGGGGCAGGTGAACAATGAGCAGTTCTTC
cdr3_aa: CASSLGQVNNEQFF

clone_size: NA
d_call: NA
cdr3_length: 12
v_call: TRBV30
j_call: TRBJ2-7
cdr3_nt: TGTGCCTGGAGGCACCAGGGTTTACGGCAGTACTTC
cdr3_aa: CAWRHQGLRQYF

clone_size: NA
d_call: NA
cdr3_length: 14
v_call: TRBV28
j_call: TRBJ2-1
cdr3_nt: TGTGCCAGCAGTTTAAGGCAGGGGAAAGATGAGCAGTTCTTC
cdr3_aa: CASSLRQGKDEQFF

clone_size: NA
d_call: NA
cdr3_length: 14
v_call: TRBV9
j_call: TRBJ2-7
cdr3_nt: TGTGCCAGCGCCCCGGAGGTCTTCTCCTACGAGCAGTACTTC
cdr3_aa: CASAPEVFSYEQYF

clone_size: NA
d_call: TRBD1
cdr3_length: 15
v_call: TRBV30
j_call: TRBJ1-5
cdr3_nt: TGTGCCTGGAGTGTACGGGGGACAGGGAACCAGCCCCAGCATTTT
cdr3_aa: CAWSVRGTGNQPQHF

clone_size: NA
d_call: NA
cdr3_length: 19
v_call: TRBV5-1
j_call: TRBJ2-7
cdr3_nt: TGCGCCAGCAGCTTGGGGAGGGGGACAGCCAGGAACGCTAACTACGAGCAGTACTTC
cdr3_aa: CASSLGRGTARNANYEQYF

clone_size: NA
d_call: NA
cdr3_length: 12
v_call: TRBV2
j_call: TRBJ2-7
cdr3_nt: TGTGCCAGCAAAACAGACTCCTACGAGCAGTACTTC
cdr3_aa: CASKTDSYEQYF

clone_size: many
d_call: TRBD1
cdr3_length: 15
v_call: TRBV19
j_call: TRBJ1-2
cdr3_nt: TGTGCCAGTAGTAGCGGACAGGGCCGTAACTATGGCTACACCTTC
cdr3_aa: CASSSGQGRNYGYTF

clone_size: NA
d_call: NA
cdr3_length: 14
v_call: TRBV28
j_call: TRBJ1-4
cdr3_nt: TGTGCCAGCAGTTACGGAGCAACTAATGAAAAACTGTTTTTT
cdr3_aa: CASSYGATNEKLFF

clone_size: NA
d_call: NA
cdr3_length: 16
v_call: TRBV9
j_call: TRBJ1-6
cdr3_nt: TGTGCCAGCAGCGTAGCGAGTACAGGGAACGATTCACCCCTCCACTTT
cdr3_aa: CASSVASTGNDSPLHF

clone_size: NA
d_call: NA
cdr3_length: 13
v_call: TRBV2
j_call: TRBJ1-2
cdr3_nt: TGTGCCAGCAGTGTAGCGGCAGGGAATGGCTACACCTTC
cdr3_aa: CASSVAAGNGYTF

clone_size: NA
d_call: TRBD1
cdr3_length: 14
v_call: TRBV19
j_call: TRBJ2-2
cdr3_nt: TGTGCCAGTAGTGGACAGGGGGCTACCGGGGAGCTGTTTTTT
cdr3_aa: CASSGQGATGELFF

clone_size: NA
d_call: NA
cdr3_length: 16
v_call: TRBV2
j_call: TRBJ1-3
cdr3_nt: TGTGCCAGCCTCCCCCAGGGACTCCACTCTGGAAACACCATATATTTT
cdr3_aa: CASLPQGLHSGNTIYF

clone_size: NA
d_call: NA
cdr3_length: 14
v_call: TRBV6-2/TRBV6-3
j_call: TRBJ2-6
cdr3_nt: TGTGCCAGCAGTTACTCGACAGGGGCCAACGTCCTGACTTTC
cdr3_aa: CASSYSTGANVLTF

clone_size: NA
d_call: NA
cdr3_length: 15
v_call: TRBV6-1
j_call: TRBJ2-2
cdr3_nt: TGTGCCAGCAGTGAACTACAGCCGAACACCGGGGAGCTGTTTTTT
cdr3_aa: CASSELQPNTGELFF

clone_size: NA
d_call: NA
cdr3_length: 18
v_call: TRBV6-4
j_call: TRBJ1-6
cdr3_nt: TGTGCCAGCAGTGAATCATTTGGCGGGAACGTTAAGAATTCACCCCTCCACTTT
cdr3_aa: CASSESFGGNVKNSPLHF